Below, one T cell receptor (beta chain) is given with its context. This clonotype occurred a few times. Its target antigen remains unknown. No clone much larger than this one lies a single base away; base qualities are absent. This specimen comes from a study of response to subunit inactivated influenza vaccine (dated 2018 in TCRdb). Looking at the study overall: The study used deep quantitative T cell receptor repertoire profiling to track responses to a trivalent subunit inactivated influenza vaccine. Study-wide conclusions, independent of this receptor: The authors proposed that each seasonal influenza vaccination may bring in only a limited number of new T cells.

Libraries were built with RT-PCR. For sequencing, an Illumina HiSeq 2500 was employed. TCRdb took the public reads, trimmed them with fastp at Q25, ran MiXCR for clone calling and kept in-frame beta chains. Identical CDR3 proteins give one entry, which carries the most common genes and DNA. The sample yields about 780,000 distinct CDR3 sequences; about 18% were counted once. Roughly 11% of the sample comes from the top ten. The cysteine opens and the phenylalanine closes a CDR3 of 16 amino acids. Only CDR3 DNA remains: 48 bases, in frame from the first base. V loses 5 bases of germline sequence and J loses 1 base, and the interval between the two ends is 16 bases. The germline V gene supplies CDR1 MNHEY and CDR2 SVGEGT.

Source: PBMCs from blood, taken around 5 days after vaccination. The source of this sequence is a man aged 45 to 65 who received an inactivated influenza vaccine. Donor details come from another sample of the same person, matched by shared clones. Recombination connected TRBV6-2 or TRBV6-3 to TRBJ2-3; the D segment cannot be called with confidence. This receptor has the CDR3 CASSIFGDRGTDTQYF. The sequenced DNA: TGTGCCAGCAGTATTTTTGGGGATCGGGGCACAGATACGCAGTATTTT.